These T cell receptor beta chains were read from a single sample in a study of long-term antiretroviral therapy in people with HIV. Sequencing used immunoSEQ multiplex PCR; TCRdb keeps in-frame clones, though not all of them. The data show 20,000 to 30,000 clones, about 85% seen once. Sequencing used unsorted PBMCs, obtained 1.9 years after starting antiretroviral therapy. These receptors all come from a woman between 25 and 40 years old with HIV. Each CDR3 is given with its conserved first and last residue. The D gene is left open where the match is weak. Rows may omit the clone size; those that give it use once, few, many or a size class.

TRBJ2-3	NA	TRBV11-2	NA	CASSSPRIRDWGTQYF	TGTGCCAGCAGCTCGCCCCGTATCCGGGACTGGGGGACGCAGTATTTT
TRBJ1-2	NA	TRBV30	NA	CAWERNSYGYTF	TGTGCCTGGGAGAGGAATTCCTATGGCTACACCTTC
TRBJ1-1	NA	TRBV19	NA	CASSIGRLNTEAFF	TGTGCCAGTAGTATAGGACGGTTGAACACTGAAGCTTTCTTT
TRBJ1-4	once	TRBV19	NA	CASSDPGAATNEKLFF	TGTGCCAGTAGTGATCCAGGGGCTGCAACTAATGAAAAACTGTTTTTT
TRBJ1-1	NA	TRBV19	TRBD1	CASSRDRGYTEAFF	TGTGCCAGTAGTCGGGACAGGGGATATACTGAAGCTTTCTTT
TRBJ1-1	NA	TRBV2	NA	CASRERDAYTEAFF	TGTGCCAGCCGCGAACGGGACGCCTACACTGAAGCTTTCTTT
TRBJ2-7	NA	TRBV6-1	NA	CASSLNTGPEQYF	TGTGCCAGCAGCCTCAACACAGGACCCGAGCAGTACTTC
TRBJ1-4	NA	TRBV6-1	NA	CASSGQMKNEKLFF	TGTGCCAGCAGTGGACAGATGAAGAATGAAAAACTGTTTTTT
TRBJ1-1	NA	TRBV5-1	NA	CASSLGGGGTLGTEAFF	TGCGCCAGCAGCTTGGGAGGGGGTGGGACGCTTGGCACTGAAGCTTTCTTT
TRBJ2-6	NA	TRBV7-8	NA	CASSLYAGPTIFSGANVLTF	TGTGCCAGCAGCTTATACGCAGGGCCAACAATTTTCTCTGGGGCCAACGTCCTGACTTTC
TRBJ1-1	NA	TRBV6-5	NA	CASSPGVHVPEAFF	TGTGCCAGCAGTCCGGGGGTCCATGTCCCTGAAGCTTTCTTT
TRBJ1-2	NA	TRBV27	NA	CASSLGRDGNYGYTF	TGTGCCAGCTCCCTCGGCAGGGACGGGAACTATGGCTACACCTTC
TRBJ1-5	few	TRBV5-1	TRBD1	CASRRGPNQPQHF	TGCGCCAGCCGCAGGGGGCCCAATCAGCCCCAGCATTTT
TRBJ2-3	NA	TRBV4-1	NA	CASSQKQFADTQYF	TGCGCCAGCAGCCAAAAACAATTCGCAGATACGCAGTATTTT
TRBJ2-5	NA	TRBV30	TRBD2	CAWGSSGKKETQYF	TGTGCCTGGGGATCTAGCGGGAAAAAAGAGACCCAGTACTTC
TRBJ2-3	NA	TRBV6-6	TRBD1	CASRSTGVGTDTQYF	TGTGCCAGCAGGAGTACAGGGGTGGGCACAGATACGCAGTATTTT
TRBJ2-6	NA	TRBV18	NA	CASSQSTSGANVLTF	TGTGCCAGCTCACAAAGTACCTCTGGGGCCAACGTCCTGACTTTC
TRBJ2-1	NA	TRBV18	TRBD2	CASSPPTSGGIGEQFF	TGTGCCAGCTCACCACCGACTAGCGGGGGGATCGGTGAGCAGTTCTTC
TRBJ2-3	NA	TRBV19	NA	CASSGAGLTDTQYF	TGTGCCAGTAGCGGGGCAGGCCTCACAGATACGCAGTATTTT
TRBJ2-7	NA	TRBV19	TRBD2	CASSISPQRGATYEQYF	TGTGCCAGTAGTATATCCCCCCAGCGGGGGGCGACCTACGAGCAGTACTTC
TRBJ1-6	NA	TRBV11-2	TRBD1	CASSLGTGRLSPLHF	TGTGCCAGCAGCTTAGGGACAGGGCGGCTCTCACCCCTCCACTTT
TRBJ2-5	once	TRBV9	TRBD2	CASSVGPSGGIMETQYF	TGTGCCAGCAGCGTAGGGCCCAGCGGGGGGATTATGGAGACCCAGTACTTC
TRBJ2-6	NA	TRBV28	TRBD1	CASRPRQGSGANVLTF	TGTGCCAGCAGACCCCGACAGGGATCTGGGGCCAACGTCCTGACTTTC
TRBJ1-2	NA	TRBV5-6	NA	CASSLGAQKYGYTF	TGTGCCAGCAGCTTGGGTGCTCAGAAATATGGCTACACCTTC
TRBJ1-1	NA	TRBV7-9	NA	CASSLEGGQGSEAFF	TGTGCCAGCAGCTTAGAAGGCGGGCAAGGCTCTGAAGCTTTCTTT
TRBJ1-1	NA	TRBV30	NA	CAWRTDHRGTEAFF	TGTGCCTGGAGAACGGACCATCGTGGGACTGAAGCTTTCTTT
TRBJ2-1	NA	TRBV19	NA	CASSISIPSYNEQFF	TGTGCCAGTAGTATCTCCATTCCCTCCTACAATGAGCAGTTCTTC
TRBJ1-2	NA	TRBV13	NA	CASRNIGEGPSGYTF	TGTGCCAGCAGAAACATTGGGGAGGGGCCTAGCGGCTACACCTTC
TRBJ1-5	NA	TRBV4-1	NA	CASSQWGDSNQPQHF	TGCGCCAGCAGCCAATGGGGCGACAGCAATCAGCCCCAGCATTTT
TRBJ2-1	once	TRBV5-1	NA	CASSSDNSDEQFF	TGCGCCAGCAGCTCGGACAACTCCGATGAGCAGTTCTTC
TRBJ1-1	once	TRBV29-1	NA	CSVLFPLLNTEAFF	TGCAGCGTTCTTTTCCCACTCTTGAACACTGAAGCTTTCTTT
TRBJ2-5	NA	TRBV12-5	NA	CATGGAAQETQYF	TGTGCTACAGGGGGGGCAGCCCAAGAGACCCAGTACTTC
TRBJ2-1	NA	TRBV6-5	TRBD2	CASSFSGEGGQFF	TGTGCCAGCAGCTTCAGCGGGGAGGGTGGGCAGTTCTTC
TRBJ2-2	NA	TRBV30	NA	CAWSVGPNTGELFF	TGTGCCTGGAGTGTGGGTCCTAACACCGGGGAGCTGTTTTTT
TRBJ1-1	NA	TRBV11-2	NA	CASSLMGMNTEAFF	TGTGCCAGCAGCTTAATGGGAATGAACACTGAAGCTTTCTTT
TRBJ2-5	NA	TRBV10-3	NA	CAISESGYQETQYF	TGTGCCATCAGTGAGTCAGGGTACCAAGAGACCCAGTACTTC
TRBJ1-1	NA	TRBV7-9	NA	CASSLGGRRGTEAFF	TGTGCCAGCAGCTTAGGGGGTCGCAGGGGCACTGAAGCTTTCTTT
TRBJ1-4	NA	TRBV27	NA	CASSLRRGNEKLFF	TGTGCCAGCAGTTTACGCCGGGGGAATGAAAAACTGTTTTTT
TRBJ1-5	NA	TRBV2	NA	CASGGPDQPQHF	TGTGCCAGCGGGGGTCCCGATCAGCCCCAGCATTTT
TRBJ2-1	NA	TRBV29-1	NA	CSVHRYNEQFF	TGCAGCGTACACAGGTACAATGAGCAGTTCTTC
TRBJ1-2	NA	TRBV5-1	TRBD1	CASSFTTGLLNYGYTF	TGCGCCAGCAGCTTTACGACAGGGCTCCTAAACTATGGCTACACCTTC
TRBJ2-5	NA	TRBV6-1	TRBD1	CASSGGDLGWTQYF	TGTGCCAGCTCAGGGGGCGACCTAGGTTGGACCCAGTACTTC